These 9 T cell receptor beta chains came from one sample sequenced in a study of blood T cell repertoires in COVID-19. Using immunoSEQ multiplex PCR, the repertoire was profiled, and TCRdb retains in-frame clones only, with some absent. The table has 75,000 or so clones, roughly 88% seen once; the top ten hold around 7.9%. Input material: peripheral blood. These receptors came from a man aged 65 to 85 with acute or convalescent COVID-19.

The gene calls are TRBV28 and TRBJ2-2; D gene uncertain. Germline loops: CDR1 MDHEN, CDR2 SYDVKM. There are 13 residues in the CDR3. V lost 1 base and J 5 bases, leaving 5 bases between the germline ends. CDR3 in DNA: TGTGCCAGCAGTTTATATGCGACCGGGGAGCTGTTTTTT. Amino acids: CASSLYATGELFF.

V gene TRBV2 combines with J gene TRBJ1-2; TRBD1 matches at 7 bases. The germline V gene has CDR1 SNHLY and CDR2 FYNNEI. V was clipped by 6 bases and J by 3 bases; unmatched bases: 7. This CDR3 has 14 amino acids. The CDR3 nucleotides read TGTGCCAGCAGCCCTGACAGGGCGGACTATGGCTACACCTTC. It specifies CASSPDRADYGYTF.

The chain recombines TRBV6-1 with TRBJ2-3; D perhaps matches TRBD2 (6 bases). V lost 3 bases to trimming and J lost 4 bases, with 26 bases between them. Germline CDR1 MNHNS, CDR2 SASEGT. The CDR3 totals 19 residues. Here the CDR3 DNA reads TGTGCCAGCAGTGAGCCCCGCCTAGGCTGGGGAACGGGGGCAGATACGCAGTATTTT. Translating it yields CASSEPRLGWGTGADTQYF.

V gene TRBV28 combines with J gene TRBJ1-5; a possible D gene is TRBD1 (6 bases). With 3 bases removed from V and 0 bases from J, the gap between germline ends came to 9 bases. Germline CDR1 is MDHEN and CDR2 is SYDVKM. This CDR3 is 15 amino acids long. CDR3 protein: CASSLQGYSNQPQHF. The CDR3 DNA reads as TGTGCCAGCAGTTTGCAGGGGTATAGCAATCAGCCCCAGCATTTT.

The rearrangement joins TRBV3-1 (or the pseudogene TRBV3-2) to TRBJ1-2; 9 bases align to TRBD1. The CDR3 has 18 amino acids. Germline V CDR1 and CDR2: LGHDT, YNNKEL (reference sequence). V gave up 2 bases and J gave up 1 base; unmatched junction bases: 11. As DNA, the CDR3 is TGTGCCAGCAGCCAACCATCCCGGGACAGGGCCCGTAACTATGGCTACACCTTC. As protein: CASSQPSRDRARNYGYTF.

This sequence joins TRBV5-1 and TRBJ2-2; 8 positions agree with TRBD1. V shed 4 bases and J 5 bases; nucleotides not matched to a gene: 13. CDR1 is SGHRS and CDR2 is YFSETQ in the germline V gene. The CDR3 spans 17 residues. The CDR3 here is CASSTALGQGRTGELFF. DNA for the CDR3: TGCGCCAGCAGCACCGCCTTAGGACAGGGACGAACCGGGGAGCTGTTTTTT. Variable domain in full (rest from reference TRBV5-1 and TRBJ2-2): KAGVTQTPRYLIKTRGQQVTLSCSPISGHRSVSWYQQTPGQGLQFLFEYFSETQRNKGNFPGRFSGRQFSNSRSEMNVSTLELGDSALYLCASSTALGQGRTGELFFGEGSRLTVL.

The genes are TRBV24-1 and TRBJ2-3; 7 bases agree with TRBD2. Germline loops: CDR1 KGHDR, CDR2 SFDVKD. This CDR3 spans 16 amino acids. V lost 0 bases and J lost 1; bases outside the gene matches: 3. The CDR3 bases are TGTGCCACCAGTGATTTGCCCAGCGGGGGCACAGATACGCAGTATTTT. Translating it yields CATSDLPSGGTDTQYF.

This chain connects TRBV5-8 to TRBJ1-6; D not certain. Germline V gene lookup returns CDR1 SGHTS and CDR2 YDEGEE. Trimming pared 5 bases from V and 11 bases from J, leaving 8 bases between. CDR3 length: 11 amino acids. CDR3 sequence: CASSRVTPLHF. DNA of the CDR3: TGTGCCAGCAGTCGCGTAACACCCCTCCACTTT.

In DNA form, the CDR3 reads TGTGCCAGCAGCTCCGGGACATTATCTGGAAACACCATATATTTT. This sequence encodes CASSSGTLSGNTIYF. The J gene is TRBJ1-3, the V gene TRBV28, with D perhaps matching TRBD1 (6 bases). This CDR3 spans 15 amino acids. The V gene's germline CDR1 is MDHEN and CDR2 SYDVKM. V was cut by 6 bases and J by 1 base, with 13 bases left in between. Full variable domain (rest looked up from reference TRBV28 and TRBJ1-3): DVKVTQSSRYLVKRTGEKVFLECVQDMDHENMFWYRQDPGLGLRLIYFSYDVKMKEKGDIPEGYSVSREKKERFSLILESASTNQTSMYLCASSSGTLSGNTIYFGEGSWLTVV.